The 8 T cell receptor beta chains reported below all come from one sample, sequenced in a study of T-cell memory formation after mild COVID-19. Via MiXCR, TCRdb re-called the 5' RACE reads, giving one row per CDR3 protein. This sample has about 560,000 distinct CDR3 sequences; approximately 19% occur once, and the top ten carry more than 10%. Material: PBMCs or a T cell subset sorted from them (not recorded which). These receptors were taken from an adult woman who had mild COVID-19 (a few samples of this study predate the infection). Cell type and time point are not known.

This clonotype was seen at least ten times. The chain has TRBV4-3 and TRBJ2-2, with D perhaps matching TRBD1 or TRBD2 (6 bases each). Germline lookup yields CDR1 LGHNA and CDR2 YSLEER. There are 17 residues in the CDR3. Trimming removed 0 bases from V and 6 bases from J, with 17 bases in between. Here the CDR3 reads CASSQDYRGVFAGELFF. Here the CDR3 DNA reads TGCGCCAGCAGCCAAGATTATAGGGGGGTATTCGCCGGGGAGCTGTTTTTT.

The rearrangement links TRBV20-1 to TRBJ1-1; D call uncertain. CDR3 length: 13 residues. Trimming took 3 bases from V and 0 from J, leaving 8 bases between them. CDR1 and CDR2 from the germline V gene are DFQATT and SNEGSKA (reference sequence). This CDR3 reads CSASNHMNTEAFF. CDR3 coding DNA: TGCAGTGCTAGTAACCACATGAACACTGAAGCTTTCTTT.

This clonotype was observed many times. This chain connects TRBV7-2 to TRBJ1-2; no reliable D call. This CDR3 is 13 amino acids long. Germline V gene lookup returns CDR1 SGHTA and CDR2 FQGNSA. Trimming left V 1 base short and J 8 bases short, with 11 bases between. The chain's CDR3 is CASSLDRTGGYTF. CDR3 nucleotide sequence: TGTGCCAGCAGCTTAGACCGGACGGGGGGCTACACCTTC.

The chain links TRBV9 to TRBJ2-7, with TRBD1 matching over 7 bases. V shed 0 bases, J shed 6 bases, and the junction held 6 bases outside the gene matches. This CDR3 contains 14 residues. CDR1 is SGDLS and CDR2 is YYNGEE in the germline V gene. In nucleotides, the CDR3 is TGTGCCAGCAGCGTAGAGGGGACAGCTGGCGAGCAGTACTTC. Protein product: CASSVEGTAGEQYF.

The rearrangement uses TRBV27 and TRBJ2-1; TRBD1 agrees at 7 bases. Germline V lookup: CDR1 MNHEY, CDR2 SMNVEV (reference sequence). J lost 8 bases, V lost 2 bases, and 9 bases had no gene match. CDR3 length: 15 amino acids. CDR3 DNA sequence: TGTGCCAGCAGTTTAGCGGGCAGGGGGAAAGATGAGCAGTTCTTC. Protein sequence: CASSLAGRGKDEQFF.

The CDR3, as DNA: TGTGCCACCAGCGGCGGGACAAGGTCCTACGAGCAGTACTTC. This encodes CATSGGTRSYEQYF. This chain connects TRBV15 to TRBJ2-7, with D perhaps being TRBD1 or TRBD2 (6 bases each). The CDR3 totals 14 residues. CDR1 and CDR2 from the germline V gene are LNHNV and YYDKDF (reference sequence). The V gene lost 5 bases and the J gene lost 1 base, with 12 bases spanning the gap.

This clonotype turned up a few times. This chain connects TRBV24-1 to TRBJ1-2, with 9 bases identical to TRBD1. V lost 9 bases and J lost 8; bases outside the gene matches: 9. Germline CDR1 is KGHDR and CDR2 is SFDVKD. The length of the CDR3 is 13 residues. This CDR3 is CATWAGTGNGYTF. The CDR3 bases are TGTGCCACCTGGGCCGGGACAGGGAACGGCTACACCTTC.

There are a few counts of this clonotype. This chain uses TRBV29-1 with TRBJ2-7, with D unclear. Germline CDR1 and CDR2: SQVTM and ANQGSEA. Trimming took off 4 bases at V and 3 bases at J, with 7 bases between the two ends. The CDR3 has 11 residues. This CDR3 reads CSVVSNYEQYF. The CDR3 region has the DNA TGCAGCGTTGTAAGCAACTACGAGCAGTACTTC.